Shown below are 23 T cell receptor beta chains from a single sample sequenced in a study of blood T cell repertoires in COVID-19. Sequenced by immunoSEQ multiplex PCR; TCRdb stores in-frame clones only, minus some. The sample includes some 260,000 clones, around 89% of them seen just once. Sequencing used PBMCs or T cells enriched from blood (not recorded which). These receptors all stem from a man between 35 and 55 years old who had recovered from COVID-19.

The chain is built from TRBV28 and TRBJ1-2; tentative D call: TRBD1 (6 bases). From germline, CDR1 is MDHEN and CDR2 SYDVKM. Trimming left V 3 bases short and J 8 bases short, with 10 bases between. CDR3 length equals 12 residues. Written as DNA, the CDR3 is TGTGCCAGCAGTTTGGGGGCGAAGGGCTACACCTTC. This gives the protein CASSLGAKGYTF.

The chain employs TRBV5-1 and TRBJ2-1; 8 bases match TRBD2. Germline values: CDR1 SGHRS, CDR2 YFSETQ. With 1 base clipped from V and 5 bases from J, the junction kept 5 bases outside the gene matches. This CDR3 has 15 residues. CDR3 in amino acids: CASSLMAGGNNEQFF. CDR3 bases: TGCGCCAGCAGCTTGATGGCGGGAGGAAACAATGAGCAGTTCTTC.

In regard to this clone: Other DNA sequences from this sample encode an identical CDR3 as well. V usage is TRBV20-1 and J usage is TRBJ1-2; D possibly corresponds to TRBD1 (6 bases). The CDR3 extends over 11 amino acids. The V gene lost 6 bases and the J gene lost 6 bases, with 11 bases spanning the gap. CDR1 and CDR2 from the germline V gene are DFQATT and SNEGSKA (reference sequence). This CDR3 reads CSARGGDGYTF. CDR3 bases: TGCAGTGCCAGGGGAGGGGATGGCTACACCTTC.

The rearrangement uses TRBV15 and TRBJ1-1; the D gene is possibly TRBD1 (5 bases). Germline CDR1 LNHNV, CDR2 YYDKDF (reference sequence). This CDR3 comprises 14 residues. Trimming removed 4 bases at V and 4 bases at J, with 13 bases between. The CDR3 sequence: CATSTGGTITEAFF. The CDR3 DNA sequence: TGTGCCACCAGCACGGGGGGGACGATCACTGAAGCTTTCTTT.

The rearrangement links TRBV7-9 to TRBJ1-2; 7 nucleotides match TRBD1. V trimming: 5 bases; J trimming: 8 bases; junction bases outside the gene matches: 8. In germline, CDR1 is SEHNR, CDR2 FQNEAQ (reference sequence). The CDR3 extends over 13 amino acids. The CDR3 sequence: CASSLPGGEGYTF. The DNA for the CDR3 is TGTGCCAGCAGCCTCCCAGGGGGTGAGGGCTACACCTTC.

This clone showed up many times. The rearrangement uses TRBV29-1 and TRBJ2-7, with a weak D call TRBD1 (5 bases). Trimming removed 4 bases from V and 5 bases from J, with 12 bases in between. CDR3 size: 12 residues. The germline V gene encodes CDR1 SQVTM and CDR2 ANQGSEA. This CDR3 reads CSVAAGFDEQYF. CDR3 in DNA: TGCAGCGTTGCAGCAGGGTTTGACGAGCAGTACTTC.

The J gene is TRBJ1-6, the V gene TRBV19; D is unclear. This CDR3 region has 15 residues. The germline gives CDR1 LNHDA, CDR2 SQIVND (reference sequence). V was trimmed by 10 bases and J by 0 bases, leaving 13 bases between them. The CDR3 DNA reads TGTGCCACCAGCGCGCCGGCCTCCTATAATTCACCCCTCCACTTT. Protein: CATSAPASYNSPLHF.

The chain's CDR3 is CASGILGPTGELFF. CDR3 DNA sequence: TGTGCCAGCGGAATCTTGGGGCCGACCGGGGAGCTGTTTTTT. The gene calls are TRBV25-1 and TRBJ2-2, with D possibly being TRBD1 (5 bases). This CDR3 is 14 amino acids long. The V gene lost 8 bases and the J gene lost 5 bases, with 15 bases spanning the gap. Germline CDR1 is MGHDK and CDR2 is SYGVNS.

The rearrangement uses TRBV7-3 and TRBJ2-5, with TRBD2 matching over 7 bases. The CDR3 sequence is 13 residues long. The trim removed 1 base at V and 5 bases at J, leaving 1 base unmatched. Germline V gene lookup returns CDR1 SGHTA and CDR2 FQGTGA. CDR3 coding DNA: TGTGCCAGCAGCTTAAAACTAGCGGAGACCCAGTACTTC. Its protein product is CASSLKLAETQYF.

The rearrangement joins TRBV29-1 to TRBJ1-1; D is uncertain. The germline V gene encodes CDR1 SQVTM and CDR2 ANQGSEA. Trimming cost V 7 bases and J 3 bases, with 12 bases left between them. The CDR3 loop spans 12 amino acids. The CDR3 here is CSALEWDTEAFF. CDR3 nucleotide sequence: TGCAGCGCACTGGAGTGGGACACTGAAGCTTTCTTT.

The chain recombines TRBV18 with TRBJ2-7; D gene ambiguous. Germline V gene data show CDR1 as KGHSH and CDR2 as LQKENI. This CDR3 region has 13 residues. V lost 1 base to trimming and J lost 5 bases, with 9 bases between them. The CDR3: CASSPLDTNEQYF. CDR3 in DNA: TGTGCCAGCTCACCACTAGACACGAACGAGCAGTACTTC.

The V and J genes are TRBV6-6 and TRBJ2-1, with D possibly matching TRBD2 (6 bases). V lost 1 base, J lost 0 bases, and 10 bases lay in between. Looked up from germline, CDR1 is MNHNY and CDR2 is SVGAGI (reference sequence). The CDR3 consists of 16 residues. CDR3 coding DNA: TGTGCCAGCAGTTACTGGCCTAGCGACTCCTACAATGAGCAGTTCTTC. Amino acid sequence: CASSYWPSDSYNEQFF.

The chain links TRBV9 to TRBJ1-1, with 8 nucleotides matching TRBD1. V shed 0 bases and J 3 bases; nucleotides not matched to a gene: 7. CDR3 length: 16 residues. CDR1 is SGDLS, CDR2 YYNGEE, per germline. CDR3 loop: CASSVETGQGYTEAFF. The CDR3 coding sequence is TGTGCCAGCAGCGTAGAAACTGGACAGGGTTACACTGAAGCTTTCTTT.

The CDR3 DNA follows: TGCGCCAGCAGCCCGGGGACTAGCGGGGCTGCGAACAATGAGCAGTTCTTC. As protein: CASSPGTSGAANNEQFF. The rearrangement uses TRBV5-1 and TRBJ2-1; 13 bases agree with TRBD2. The CDR3 consists of 17 residues. V shed 4 bases, J shed 5 bases, and the junction held 9 bases outside the gene matches. The V gene's germline CDR1 is SGHRS and CDR2 YFSETQ.

This clone has a single count. The gene calls are TRBV30 and TRBJ1-5, with D possibly TRBD1 on 6 matching bases. The CDR3 is made up of 17 amino acids. The germline V gene encodes CDR1 GTSNPN and CDR2 SVGIG (reference sequence). Trimming cost V 0 bases and J 0 bases, with 15 bases left between them. This CDR3 is CAWSVRQGHLSNQPQHF. For the CDR3, the DNA is TGTGCCTGGAGTGTAAGGCAGGGGCACCTTAGCAATCAGCCCCAGCATTTT.

This chain joins TRBV6-5 and TRBJ2-2; 7 nucleotides line up with TRBD1. Trimming took 5 bases from V and 6 from J; bases not matched to a gene: 9. The CDR3 totals 15 residues. Germline V gene sequence: CDR1 MNHEY, CDR2 SVGAGI. The CDR3 DNA reads as TGTGCCAGCAGTCCCCAGACAGGGCACCCCGGGGAGCTGTTTTTT. As protein: CASSPQTGHPGELFF.

The CDR3 bases are TGTGCCAGCAGTGAGTCAGGGGTCGCGAACACCGGGGAGCTGTTTTTT. Translation gives CASSESGVANTGELFF. The chain employs TRBV6-1 and TRBJ2-2, with D maybe TRBD1 (6 bases). CDR3 length equals 16 residues. The V gene's germline CDR1 is MNHNS and CDR2 SASEGT. The V end was cut by 3 bases, the J end by 0 bases, with 11 bases between.

This clone appeared a single time. This chain links TRBV12-3 or TRBV12-4 with TRBJ2-7; unclear D gene. Trimming took off 5 bases at V and 5 bases at J, with 7 bases between the two ends. The CDR3 sequence is 11 residues long. Written as DNA, the CDR3 is TGTGCCAGCAGTCTCCTCCACGAGCAGTACTTC. It is translated as CASSLLHEQYF.

The chain is built from TRBV3-1 (or the pseudogene TRBV3-2) and TRBJ1-5, with D possibly matching TRBD1 (5 bases). Trimming removed 2 bases from V and 0 bases from J, with 8 bases in between. This CDR3 spans 15 amino acids. Germline CDR1 LGHDT, CDR2 YNNKEL (reference sequence). The CDR3 bases are TGTGCCAGCAGCCAACGGGGGTATAGCAATCAGCCCCAGCATTTT. It yields the protein CASSQRGYSNQPQHF.

The chain combines TRBV9 with TRBJ2-3; TRBD2 agrees at 10 bases. The ends lost 3 bases at V and 2 bases at J; junction bases unmatched: 6. Germline V gene sequence: CDR1 SGDLS, CDR2 YYNGEE. The CDR3 runs 16 residues. The CDR3 nucleotides read TGTGCCAGCAGCGGACCAGCGGGGGGGTCCACAGATACGCAGTATTTT. Its translation is CASSGPAGGSTDTQYF.

This chain uses TRBV28 with TRBJ1-1, with 8 bases lining up with TRBD1. Per germline, CDR1 MDHEN and CDR2 SYDVKM. Losses at the gene ends were 7 bases for V and 5 bases for J; bases not matched to a gene: 15. CDR3 size: 16 residues. Here the CDR3 DNA reads TGTGCCAGCACTCCGGACAGGGCCCCGGGGTGGACTGAAGCTTTCTTT. This sequence encodes CASTPDRAPGWTEAFF. Full variable domain (missing parts from reference TRBV28 and TRBJ1-1): DVKVTQSSRYLVKRTGEKVFLECVQDMDHENMFWYRQDPGLGLRLIYFSYDVKMKEKGDIPEGYSVSREKKERFSLILESASTNQTSMYLCASTPDRAPGWTEAFFGQGTRLTVV.

This clone was seen more than once but under ten times. The V and J genes are TRBV3-1 (or the pseudogene TRBV3-2) and TRBJ2-3, with 15 positions matching TRBD2. The CDR3 has 16 residues. Germline V gives CDR1 LGHDT, CDR2 YNNKEL (reference sequence). V was clipped by 3 bases and J by 3 bases; unmatched bases: 1. The chain's CDR3 is CASSQGLAGGTDTQYF. DNA for the CDR3: TGTGCCAGCAGCCAGGGACTAGCGGGAGGTACAGATACGCAGTATTTT.

This rearrangement joins TRBV12-5 to TRBJ2-5, with a tentative D call TRBD1 (6 bases). V gave up 5 bases and J gave up 5 bases, with 18 bases separating them. Germline V gene data show CDR1 as LGHNT and CDR2 as FRNRAP. The CDR3 has 15 residues. CDR3 residues: CASGPSDRKRETQYF. The DNA of the CDR3 is TGTGCTAGTGGTCCCTCAGACAGGAAGAGGGAGACCCAGTACTTC.